This passage covers 13 T cell receptor beta chains from one sample sequenced in a study of shared clonotypes between healthy human individuals. Clones were read by immunoSEQ multiplex PCR, and TCRdb kept only the in-frame ones, dropping some. The sample holds around 1,000,000 clones, about 72% seen once. Material: memory CD4+ T cells from PBMCs. Subset indicated: CD45RA-negative fraction. Every receptor here comes from a man younger than 30 in good health. Some clones in this sample may be carry-over from other donors' samples.

The chain carries TRBV14 and TRBJ1-4; perhaps TRBD1 as D (5 bases). CDR3 length: 18 amino acids. V was clipped by 2 bases and J by 8 bases, with 24 bases between them. CDR1 SGHDN and CDR2 FVKESK come from the germline V gene. CDR3 region: CASSQSFPGTELREKLFF. The DNA for the CDR3 is TGTGCCAGCAGCCAATCGTTCCCGGGGACCGAGCTACGCGAAAAACTGTTTTTT.

CDR3: CASSPQGQGAFEQFF. The CDR3 DNA is TGTGCCAGCAGCCCCCAGGGACAGGGGGCGTTTGAGCAGTTCTTC. The chain uses TRBV9 and TRBJ2-1, with TRBD1 matching over 12 bases. The germline gives CDR1 SGDLS, CDR2 YYNGEE. The junction had 8 bases not matched to a gene; V was cut back by 4 bases and J by 9 bases. This CDR3 is 15 amino acids long.

The chain is built from TRBV11-2 and TRBJ1-1; a weak D match, TRBD1 (6 bases). Germline CDR1 is SGHAT and CDR2 is FQNNGV. V was cut by 5 bases and J by 2 bases, with 15 bases left in between. The CDR3 extends over 15 amino acids. In DNA form, the CDR3 reads TGTGCCAGCAGCCGTCGAGACAGGACAAACACTGAAGCTTTCTTT. Translation gives CASSRRDRTNTEAFF. The full variable domain, with the rest looked up from reference TRBV11-2 and TRBJ1-1, is EAGVAQSPRYKIIEKRQSVAFWCNPISGHATLYWYQQILGQGPKLLIQFQNNGVVDDSQLPKDRFSAERLKGVDSTLKIQPAKLEDSAVYLCASSRRDRTNTEAFFGQGTRLTVV.

In the case of this clone: Other DNA sequences in this specimen translate into the identical CDR3. The chain uses TRBV6-1 and TRBJ1-1, with TRBD1 as a possible D gene (5 bases). Trimming left V 2 bases short and J 0 bases short, with 10 bases between. Germline V gives CDR1 MNHNS, CDR2 SASEGT. The CDR3 extends over 15 amino acids. CDR3 nucleotide sequence: TGTGCCAGCAGTGAATTGGCAGGGCTGAACACTGAAGCTTTCTTT. Protein product: CASSELAGLNTEAFF.

The chain employs TRBV19 and TRBJ2-7, with 10 bases identical to TRBD1. J gave up 5 bases and V 8 bases, and 6 bases lay outside the gene matches. Germline assignment: CDR1 LNHDA and CDR2 SQIVND (reference sequence). This CDR3 contains 13 residues. The CDR3: CASSGTGEDEQYF. In DNA form, the CDR3 reads TGTGCCAGTTCCGGGACAGGGGAAGACGAGCAGTACTTC. The full variable domain, completed using reference TRBV19 and TRBJ2-7, is DGGITQSPKYLFRKEGQNVTLSCEQNLNHDAMYWYRQDPGQGLRLIYYSQIVNDFQKGDIAEGYSVSREKKESFPLTVTSAQKNPTAFYLCASSGTGEDEQYFGPGTRLTVT.

The chain combines TRBV7-9 with TRBJ1-1; 9 nucleotides match TRBD1. The CDR3 runs to 15 residues. J was trimmed by 6 bases and V by 7 bases; bases with no gene match: 12. Germline assignment: CDR1 SEHNR and CDR2 FQNEAQ (reference sequence). The CDR3 bases are TGTGCCAGCAAGCTCCCCGGGACAGGGAGGTCTGAAGCTTTCTTT. The encoded protein is CASKLPGTGRSEAFF.

The sample holds a few counts of this clone. The chain combines TRBV7-9 with TRBJ2-1; 9 bases are a match to TRBD2. This CDR3 contains 18 residues. Germline CDR1 is SEHNR and CDR2 is FQNEAQ (reference sequence). Trimming removed 2 bases from V and 8 bases from J; junction bases left unmatched: 16. The CDR3 region has the DNA TGTGCCAGCAGCTTACCGTGGGGTGTTAGCGGGAGTTCTGATGAGCAGTTCTTC. Translated: CASSLPWGVSGSSDEQFF.

This rearrangement joins TRBV4-2 to TRBJ1-5, with D hard to call. CDR1 is LGHNA and CDR2 is YNFKEQ in the germline V gene. V lost 0 bases and J 6 bases, leaving 6 bases between the germline ends. The CDR3 is made up of 13 amino acids. The CDR3 bases are TGTGCCAGCAGCCAAGATTTTGGTCAGCCCCAGCATTTT. Protein sequence: CASSQDFGQPQHF.

This chain uses TRBV4-1 with TRBJ1-2, with TRBD1 identical over 9 bases. Trimming removed 4 bases from V and 6 bases from J; junction bases left unmatched: 6. The CDR3 contains 14 residues. CDR1 and CDR2 from the germline V gene are MGHRA and YSYEKL. The CDR3 loop reads CASSPSGTGHGYTF. CDR3 sequence (DNA): TGCGCCAGCAGCCCCTCCGGGACAGGGCATGGCTACACCTTC.

The chain combines TRBV6-6 with TRBJ2-7; D is possibly TRBD2 (6 bases). The V and J ends lost 2 bases and 5 bases respectively, with 13 bases between them. Germline V gene sequence: CDR1 MNHNY, CDR2 SVGAGI (reference sequence). The CDR3 is 14 amino acids. The chain's CDR3 is CASSYGGVTNEQYF. The CDR3 DNA reads TGTGCCAGCAGTTACGGCGGGGTAACCAACGAGCAGTACTTC.

Many counts were recorded for this clone. The chain combines TRBV29-1 with TRBJ1-1; a possible D gene is TRBD1 (6 bases). The CDR3 spans 13 residues. V lost 4 bases, J lost 3 bases, and 12 bases lay in between. Germline V CDR1 and CDR2: SQVTM, ANQGSEA. In nucleotides, the CDR3 is TGCAGCGTTGTTACAGGGAGGTACACTGAAGCTTTCTTT. Translating gives CSVVTGRYTEAFF. The full variable domain, with the rest looked up from reference TRBV29-1 and TRBJ1-1, is SAVISQKPSRDICQRGTSLTIQCQVDSQVTMMFWYRQQPGQSLTLIATANQGSEATYESGFVIDKFPISRPNLTFSTLTVSNMSPEDSSIYLCSVVTGRYTEAFFGQGTRLTVV.

The rearrangement uses TRBV5-4 and TRBJ1-2; weak D call: TRBD1 (5 bases). CDR1 and CDR2 (germline): SGHNT, YYREEE (reference sequence). Trimming removed 0 bases from V and 2 bases from J, with 8 bases in between. The length of the CDR3 is 14 residues. CDR3 coding DNA: TGTGCCAGCAGCTTGGCGGCAGGGAACTATGGCTACACCTTC. This translates into CASSLAAGNYGYTF.

The chain joins TRBV15 to TRBJ2-1; 7 bases align to TRBD1. Per germline, CDR1 LNHNV and CDR2 YYDKDF (reference sequence). The CDR3 has 15 residues. The ends lost 1 base at V and 9 bases at J; junction bases unmatched: 9. Here the CDR3 DNA reads TGTGCCACCAGCAGAGGATCGGCAGGGGGTAGTGAGCAGTTCTTC. It encodes CATSRGSAGGSEQFF.